The source of this T cell receptor beta chain is a study of vaccination and CD4 T cells after COVID-19. Study overall: Convalescents were six males and four females, two of them Hispanic. Median time from COVID diagnosis to post-COVID sampling was 101 days (35 to 161).

This clonotype was seen a handful of times. Its target is unknown. Sequencing of the DNA from cultured CD4+ T cells was carried out with the Oncomine TCR Beta short-read assay. TCRdb recomputed calls from the PCR reads with MiXCR, one row per CDR3 protein. The sample has some 11,000 distinct CDR3 sequences, roughly 40% seen once; the top ten hold about 30%. Germline V lookup: CDR1 SGHTA, CDR2 FQGTGA. The CDR3 runs to 14 residues. With 2 bases removed from V and 0 bases from J, the gap between germline ends came to 7 bases. The sample's treatment: approximately nine-day PBMC culture with coronavirus spike peptide pools or control peptides (ViraFEST assay). All positive PCR tests were dated between March and December 2020, predating US Alpha, Beta and Delta variants.

Input material: CD4+ T cells from blood, cultured in vitro. The chain recombines TRBV7-3 with TRBJ1-1; perhaps TRBD1 as D (6 bases). The receptor was isolated from a human donor who had recovered from COVID-19. This chain's CDR3 is CASSLAGVNTEAFF. The CDR3 region has the DNA TGTGCCAGCAGCTTAGCAGGGGTGAACACTGAAGCTTTCTTT. Full variable domain (rest looked up from reference TRBV7-3 and TRBJ1-1): GAGVSQTPSNKVTEKGKYVELRCDPISGHTALYWYRQSLGQGPEFLIYFQGTGAADDSGLPNDRFFAVRPEGSVSTLKIQRTERGDSAVYLCASSLAGVNTEAFFGQGTRLTVV.